One sample yielded the 4 T cell receptor beta chains listed below, sequenced in a study of shared clonotypes between healthy human individuals. Data came from immunoSEQ multiplex PCR; TCRdb stores just in-frame clones and leaves some out. Among about 1.4 million clones listed, roughly 96% were seen once. Sequences were obtained from naive CD4+ T cells sorted from blood. Subset defined: CD45RA+ positively selected. The receptors stem from a man younger than 45 in good health.

The CDR3 loop reads CASTGGRYSNQPQHF. For the CDR3, the DNA is TGTGCCAGTACCGGTGGACGATATAGCAATCAGCCCCAGCATTTT. The chain uses TRBV19 and TRBJ1-5; D remains ambiguous. The CDR3 runs 15 residues. Per the germline V gene, CDR1 is LNHDA and CDR2 is SQIVND (reference sequence). V lost 7 bases and J 0 bases, leaving 13 bases between the germline ends. Full variable domain (remainder filled in from reference TRBV19 and TRBJ1-5): DGGITQSPKYLFRKEGQNVTLSCEQNLNHDAMYWYRQDPGQGLRLIYYSQIVNDFQKGDIAEGYSVSREKKESFPLTVTSAQKNPTAFYLCASTGGRYSNQPQHFGDGTRLSIL.

V is TRBV19 and J is TRBJ1-5; D is uncertain. V was shortened by 3 bases and J by 1 base, with 10 bases between the two germline ends. Per germline, CDR1 LNHDA and CDR2 SQIVND (reference sequence). The CDR3 is 15 residues long. CDR3 sequence reads: CASSMLGVSNQPQHF. Here the CDR3 DNA reads TGTGCCAGTAGTATGCTTGGGGTGAGCAATCAGCCCCAGCATTTT.

The J gene is TRBJ2-1, the V gene TRBV19, with 9 nucleotides matching TRBD2. Germline V gene data show CDR1 as LNHDA and CDR2 as SQIVND (reference sequence). CDR3 length: 20 residues. After removal of 6 bases from V and 1 base from J, the junction contained 19 bases not matched to a gene. In nucleotides, the CDR3 is TGTGCCAGTAGGCCAACGGGGAGCGGGAGGAGTAAGGAGTCCTACAATGAGCAGTTCTTC. It encodes CASRPTGSGRSKESYNEQFF.

The V and J genes are TRBV6-4 and TRBJ2-3; TRBD1 might be the D (6 bases). The CDR3 spans 15 residues. Germline loops: CDR1 MRHNA, CDR2 SNTAGT. V was cut by 6 bases and J by 3 bases, with 16 bases left in between. CDR3 DNA sequence: TGTGCCAGCAGAGCAAAACAGGGTTGGACAGATACGCAGTATTTT. It codes for CASRAKQGWTDTQYF.